The clone carrying this T cell receptor (beta chain) was counted ten times or more. What it binds is unknown. This entry belongs to a study of Graves' ophthalmopathy and Graves' hyperthyroidism. General study points: Detected in blood as well were most expanded thyroid clonotypes with frequency above 0.001.

The study amplified TCR beta CDR3 regions using RNA transcripts. HTBI-primed RT-PCR formed the first round, and a multiplex PCR formed the second. TCRdb reprocessed the multiplex PCR reads via MiXCR and lists one record per CDR3 protein. The data show roughly 1.1 million distinct CDR3 sequences, approximately 35% seen once. Germline loops: CDR1 SGDLS, CDR2 YYNGEE. The CDR3 has 14 residues. With 0 bases removed from V and 2 bases from J, the gap between germline ends came to 8 bases. The study excluded patients with other autoimmune diseases, uncontrolled infections, pregnancy or lactation. The clonotype originates from an adult man with Graves' hyperthyroidism. The genes are TRBV9 and TRBJ1-2, with D hard to call. Specimen: peripheral blood or thyroid tissue (not recorded which). The CDR3 DNA follows: TGTGCCAGCAGCGTAGTAGACGCAAACTATGGCTACACCTTC. Amino acids: CASSVVDANYGYTF.